This T cell receptor beta chain is from a study of blood T cell repertoires in COVID-19. V lost 8 bases and J 0 bases, leaving 15 bases between the germline ends. Per the germline V gene, CDR1 is LNHDA and CDR2 is SQIVND (reference sequence). The CDR3 loop spans 15 amino acids. TCRdb's table, derived via immunoSEQ multiplex PCR, lists solely in-frame clones and lacks some. This sample has around 67,000 clones, with around four fifths found just once. Sequencing was performed on peripheral blood. The rearrangement uses TRBV19 and TRBJ2-3, with D possibly matching TRBD2 (6 bases). The clonotype was recovered from a man aged 50 to 60 with active COVID-19. The CDR3 reads CASGPRRGSTDTQYF. CDR3 sequence (DNA): TGTGCCAGTGGCCCCCGGCGGGGCAGCACAGATACGCAGTATTTT.